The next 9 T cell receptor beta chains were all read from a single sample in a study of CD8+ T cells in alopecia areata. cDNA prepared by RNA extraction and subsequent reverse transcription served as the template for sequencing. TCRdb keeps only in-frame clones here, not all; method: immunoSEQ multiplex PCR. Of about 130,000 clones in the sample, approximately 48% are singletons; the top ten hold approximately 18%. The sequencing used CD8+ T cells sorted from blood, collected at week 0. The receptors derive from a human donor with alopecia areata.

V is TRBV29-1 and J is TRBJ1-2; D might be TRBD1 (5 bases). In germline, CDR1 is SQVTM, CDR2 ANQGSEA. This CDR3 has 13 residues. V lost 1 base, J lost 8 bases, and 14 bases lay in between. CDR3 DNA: TGCAGCGTTGAAGTCCCAGGGTTCTTGGGCTACACCTTC. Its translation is CSVEVPGFLGYTF. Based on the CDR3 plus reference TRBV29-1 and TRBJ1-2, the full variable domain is SAVISQKPSRDICQRGTSLTIQCQVDSQVTMMFWYRQQPGQSLTLIATANQGSEATYESGFVIDKFPISRPNLTFSTLTVSNMSPEDSSIYLCSVEVPGFLGYTFGSGTRLTVV.

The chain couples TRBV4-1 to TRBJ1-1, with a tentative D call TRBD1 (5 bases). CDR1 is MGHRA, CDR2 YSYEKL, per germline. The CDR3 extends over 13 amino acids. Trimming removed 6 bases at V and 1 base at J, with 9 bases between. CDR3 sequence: CASSLRANTEAFF. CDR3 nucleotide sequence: TGCGCCAGCAGTCTCAGGGCGAACACTGAAGCTTTCTTT.

CDR3: CASREGGEQYF. CDR3 sequence (DNA): TGTGCCAGCAGGGAGGGCGGGGAGCAGTACTTC. This sequence joins TRBV13 and TRBJ2-7; TRBD2 is a possible D gene (6 bases). Germline CDR1 PRHDT, CDR2 FYEKMQ (reference sequence). This CDR3 has 11 residues. Trimming took off 6 bases at V and 7 bases at J, with 10 bases between the two ends.

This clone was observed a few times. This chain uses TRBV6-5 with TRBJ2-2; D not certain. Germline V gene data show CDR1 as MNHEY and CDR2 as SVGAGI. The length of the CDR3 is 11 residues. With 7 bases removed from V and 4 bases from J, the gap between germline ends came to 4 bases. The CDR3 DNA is TGTGCCAGCACCTCCACCGGGGAGCTGTTTTTT. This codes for CASTSTGELFF.

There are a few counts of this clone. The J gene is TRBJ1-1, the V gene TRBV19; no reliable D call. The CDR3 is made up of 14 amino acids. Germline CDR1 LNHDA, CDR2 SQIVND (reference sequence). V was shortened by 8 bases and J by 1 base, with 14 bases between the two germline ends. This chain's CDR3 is CASAEGNKNTEAFF. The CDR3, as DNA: TGTGCCAGTGCTGAAGGGAATAAGAACACTGAAGCTTTCTTT.

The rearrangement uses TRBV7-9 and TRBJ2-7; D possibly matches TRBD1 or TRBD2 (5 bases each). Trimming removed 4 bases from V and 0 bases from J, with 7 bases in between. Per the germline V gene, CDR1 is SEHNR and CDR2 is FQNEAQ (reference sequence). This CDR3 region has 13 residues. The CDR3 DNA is TGTGCCAGCAGCTACGGGACCTCCTACGAGCAGTACTTC. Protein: CASSYGTSYEQYF.

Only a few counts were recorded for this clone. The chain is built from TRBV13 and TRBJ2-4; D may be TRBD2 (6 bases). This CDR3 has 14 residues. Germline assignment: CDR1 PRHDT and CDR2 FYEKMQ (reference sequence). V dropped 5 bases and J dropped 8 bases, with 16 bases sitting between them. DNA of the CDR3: TGTGCCAGCAGCCTCCGTCTGGAGGGAGACATTCAGTACTTC. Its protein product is CASSLRLEGDIQYF.

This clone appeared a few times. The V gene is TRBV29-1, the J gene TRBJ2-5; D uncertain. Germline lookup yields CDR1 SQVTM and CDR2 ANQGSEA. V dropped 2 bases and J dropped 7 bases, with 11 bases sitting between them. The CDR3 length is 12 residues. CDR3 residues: CSVETDMGTQYF. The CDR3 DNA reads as TGCAGCGTTGAAACTGATATGGGGACCCAGTACTTC. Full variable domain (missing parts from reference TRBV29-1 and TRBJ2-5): SAVISQKPSRDICQRGTSLTIQCQVDSQVTMMFWYRQQPGQSLTLIATANQGSEATYESGFVIDKFPISRPNLTFSTLTVSNMSPEDSSIYLCSVETDMGTQYFGPGTRLLVL.

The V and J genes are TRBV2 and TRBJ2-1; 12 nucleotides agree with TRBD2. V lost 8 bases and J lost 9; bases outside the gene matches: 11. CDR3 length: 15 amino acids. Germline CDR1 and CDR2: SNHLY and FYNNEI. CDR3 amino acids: CASAASGGASSEQFF. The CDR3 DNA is TGTGCCAGCGCCGCTAGCGGGGGGGCCTCTAGTGAGCAGTTCTTC.